Each of the 11 T cell receptor beta chains below was sequenced from the same sample in a study of shared clonotypes between healthy human individuals. Clones were sequenced by immunoSEQ multiplex PCR, and TCRdb holds only the in-frame ones, with some missing. The table has roughly 500,000 clones, 95% to 97% seen once. The sample taken for sequencing was naive CD4+ T cells sorted from blood. Stated subset: CD45RA+ positively selected. The source is a woman aged 25 to 39 in good health.

The genes are TRBV23-1 and TRBJ2-7; 11 bases are a match to TRBD2. TRBV23-1 qualifies as an ORF whose function is uncertain. This CDR3 has 15 amino acids. V was clipped by 6 bases and J by 3 bases; unmatched bases: 7. In DNA form, the CDR3 reads TGCGCCAGCAGCCTCCGACTAGCGGGGCGCTACGAGCAGTACTTC. It specifies CASSLRLAGRYEQYF.

The V gene is TRBV19, the J gene TRBJ1-2, with 9 bases identical to TRBD1. The germline V gene encodes CDR1 LNHDA and CDR2 SQIVND (reference sequence). The trim removed 9 bases at V and 14 bases at J, leaving 19 bases unmatched. The CDR3 is made up of 14 amino acids. CDR3 in DNA: TGTGCCAGCAAGGGACAGGGATACCGTTATACTATAACCTTC. As protein: CASKGQGYRYTITF.

The chain couples TRBV5-1 to TRBJ1-4; D remains unclear. V was pared by 1 base and J by 0 bases, with 4 bases between. The germline V gene encodes CDR1 SGHRS and CDR2 YFSETQ. This CDR3 region has 14 residues. The DNA for the CDR3 is TGCGCCAGCAGCTTGTCTACAACTAATGAAAAACTGTTTTTT. It translates to CASSLSTTNEKLFF.

This chain links TRBV11-2 with TRBJ2-7; 9 nucleotides match TRBD2. This CDR3 has 16 residues. Germline V gene sequence: CDR1 SGHAT, CDR2 FQNNGV. V was pared by 5 bases and J by 2 bases, with 10 bases of the junction left unmatched. The CDR3 region has the DNA TGTGCCAGCAGCGAACCCACCGGGACTAGCACCTACGAGCAGTACTTC. Residues: CASSEPTGTSTYEQYF.

The gene calls are TRBV6-5 and TRBJ2-1; 7 positions match TRBD2. Trimming removed 7 bases from V and 9 bases from J; junction bases left unmatched: 12. CDR3 length: 14 residues. The germline CDR1 and CDR2 sequences are MNHEY and SVGAGI. CDR3 sequence (DNA): TGTGCCAGCACTCGTGAGGCGGGAGTGCTTGAGCAGTTCTTC. It yields the protein CASTREAGVLEQFF.

With respect to this clone: Other DNA sequences in the same sample also yield this CDR3. This chain joins TRBV18 and TRBJ2-7, with a weak D call TRBD2 (5 bases). CDR3 length: 13 amino acids. The V end lost 3 bases, the J end lost 2 bases, and 8 bases lay between the germline ends. Germline CDR1 is KGHSH and CDR2 is LQKENI. The CDR3 here is CASSPPGTYEQYF. The CDR3 coding sequence is TGTGCCAGCTCACCGCCGGGGACCTACGAGCAGTACTTC.

This clone was observed a single time. This chain joins TRBV10-3 and TRBJ1-2; no reliable D call. V was pared by 9 bases and J by 5 bases, with 10 bases between. The germline V gene encodes CDR1 ENHRY and CDR2 SYGVKD. The length of the CDR3 is 11 residues. CDR3 nucleotide sequence: TGTGCCATTGGGATCGGGTATGGCTACACCTTC. Translating it yields CAIGIGYGYTF.

This chain joins TRBV19 and TRBJ1-5; the D is unclear. This CDR3 spans 17 amino acids. V lost 0 bases to trimming and J lost 0 bases, with 12 bases between them. Germline lookup yields CDR1 LNHDA and CDR2 SQIVND (reference sequence). The CDR3 DNA reads as TGTGCCAGTAGTATAGATCGGGGAGAGTATAGCAATCAGCCCCAGCATTTT. Translated, it gives CASSIDRGEYSNQPQHF.

Notes on this clone: In the same sample, other DNA sequences code for this CDR3. This chain uses TRBV28 with TRBJ1-2; D gene unclear. This CDR3 is 12 amino acids long. V was shortened by 5 bases and J by 4 bases, with 8 bases between the two germline ends. CDR1 and CDR2 from the germline V gene are MDHEN and SYDVKM. The CDR3 DNA reads TGTGCCAGCAGTCCGCCGGGCTATGGCTACACCTTC. Translation gives CASSPPGYGYTF.

The sample holds a few counts of this clone. J is TRBJ1-1 and V is TRBV30; 7 nucleotides agree with TRBD1. This CDR3 comprises 13 residues. V was pared by 4 bases and J by 2 bases, with 4 bases of the junction left unmatched. Germline CDR1 reads GTSNPN; CDR2 reads SVGIG (reference sequence). CDR3 sequence (DNA): TGTGCCTGGACTCAGGGGGTTAACACTGAAGCTTTCTTT. This encodes CAWTQGVNTEAFF.

This clone has just one count. V usage is TRBV11-2 and J usage is TRBJ2-7, with TRBD2 matching over 7 bases. Germline V CDR1 and CDR2: SGHAT, FQNNGV. The junction had 8 bases not matched to a gene; V was cut back by 1 base and J by 2 bases. The CDR3 is made up of 16 amino acids. The CDR3 is CASSLAPSGLTYEQYF. DNA of the CDR3: TGTGCCAGCAGCTTAGCCCCTAGCGGACTAACCTACGAGCAGTACTTC.